The 21 T cell receptor beta chains below all came from one sample that was sequenced in a study of T cell responses to AZD1222 COVID-19 vaccine. The repertoire was sequenced with immunoSEQ multiplex PCR; TCRdb's copy has only in-frame clones and lacks some. Of tens of thousands of clones listed, approximately 79% are singletons. The sequenced sample was peripheral blood, obtained on day 0 of MenACWY control vaccination. These receptors were obtained from an adult in good health.

This clone appeared a few times. This chain connects TRBV25-1 to TRBJ1-6; the D gene is possibly TRBD1 (5 bases). Germline values: CDR1 MGHDK, CDR2 SYGVNS. V gave up 4 bases and J gave up 6 bases, with 10 bases separating them. The CDR3 length is 14 residues. In DNA form, the CDR3 reads TGTGCCAGCAGTGGGCTGGGGGTTAATTCACCCCTCCACTTT. Encoded protein: CASSGLGVNSPLHF.

The chain has TRBV9 and TRBJ1-5; D ambiguous. This CDR3 is 15 amino acids long. Per germline, CDR1 SGDLS and CDR2 YYNGEE. Trimming stripped 4 bases from V and 0 bases from J, with 11 bases between. CDR3 in amino acids: CASSLYDYSNQPQHF. Written as DNA, the CDR3 is TGTGCCAGCAGCCTGTATGACTATAGCAATCAGCCCCAGCATTTT.

The chain uses TRBV29-1 and TRBJ2-5, with D perhaps matching TRBD1 or TRBD2 (5 bases each). V lost 6 bases, J lost 1 base, and 9 bases lay in between. The CDR3 runs to 12 residues. Per germline, CDR1 SQVTM and CDR2 ANQGSEA. CDR3 nucleotides: TGCAGCGTCCGGGACGGCCAAGAGACCCAGTACTTC. Translation: CSVRDGQETQYF.

This chain joins TRBV3-1 (or the pseudogene TRBV3-2) and TRBJ2-1; weak D call: TRBD2 (6 bases). V lost 1 base and J lost 3, with 28 bases in between. The germline CDR1 and CDR2 sequences are LGHDT and YNNKEL (reference sequence). The CDR3 length is 21 residues. CDR3 protein: CASSQGGAALELAALYNEQFF. In nucleotides, the CDR3 is TGTGCCAGCAGCCAAGGGGGCGCGGCCCTTGAACTAGCAGCCCTCTACAATGAGCAGTTCTTC.

This clone came up once. V is TRBV5-4 and J is TRBJ1-3; the match to TRBD1 covers 8 bases. V shed 7 bases, J shed 6 bases, and the junction held 6 bases outside the gene matches. The germline CDR1 and CDR2 sequences are SGHNT and YYREEE (reference sequence). The CDR3 covers 13 residues. CDR3 DNA: TGTGCCAGCGGTTCTCAGGGGGCAAACACCATATATTTT. Translation gives CASGSQGANTIYF.

This rearrangement joins TRBV9 to TRBJ2-7; no clear D gene. The CDR3 spans 12 residues. Germline values: CDR1 SGDLS, CDR2 YYNGEE. The ends were cut back, 5 bases at V and 7 bases at J, with 13 bases in the middle. CDR3 bases: TGTGCCAGCAGTTTGGAGCTGGGGGAGCAGTACTTC. Protein product: CASSLELGEQYF.

The chain is built from TRBV5-1 and TRBJ1-1; 11 nucleotides agree with TRBD1. Germline CDR1 SGHRS, CDR2 YFSETQ. Trimming removed 3 bases from V and 7 bases from J; junction bases left unmatched: 8. The CDR3 length is 15 residues. CDR3 region: CASSYGTGGTGEAFF. CDR3 nucleotides: TGCGCCAGCAGCTACGGGACAGGGGGTACGGGTGAAGCTTTCTTT.

A note on this clone: The same CDR3 also results from other DNA sequences found in this sample. This chain joins TRBV7-9 and TRBJ2-3; 13 bases agree with TRBD2. After removal of 5 bases from V and 3 bases from J, the junction contained 8 bases not matched to a gene. Germline CDR1 SEHNR, CDR2 FQNEAQ (reference sequence). The CDR3 is made up of 17 amino acids. The CDR3 bases are TGTGCCAGCAGCCCCGGACTAGCGGGGGCCAGGACAGATACGCAGTATTTT. This sequence encodes CASSPGLAGARTDTQYF.

V and J are TRBV19 and TRBJ2-1, with TRBD1 matching over 7 bases. The V gene end was trimmed by 3 bases and the J gene end by 0 bases; junction bases not matched to a gene: 2. The CDR3 has 15 amino acids. Germline V gives CDR1 LNHDA, CDR2 SQIVND (reference sequence). The CDR3 spells CASSMDRSSYNEQFF. CDR3 in DNA: TGTGCCAGTAGTATGGACAGGAGCTCCTACAATGAGCAGTTCTTC.

The chain recombines TRBV19 with TRBJ2-5; 8 nucleotides align to TRBD2. The V gene end was trimmed by 2 bases and the J gene end by 2 bases; junction bases not matched to a gene: 7. Germline V gene data show CDR1 as LNHDA and CDR2 as SQIVND (reference sequence). The CDR3 has 16 residues. CDR3 bases: TGTGCCAGTAGTATAAGCGGGGCTAGCGGGCAAGAGACCCAGTACTTC. Protein sequence: CASSISGASGQETQYF.

V usage is TRBV2 and J usage is TRBJ1-1, with 7 nucleotides matching TRBD1. CDR3 length: 13 residues. Trimming cost V 4 bases and J 10 bases; bases outside gene matches: 9. Germline lookup yields CDR1 SNHLY and CDR2 FYNNEI. CDR3: CASSGTGDLVAFF. The CDR3 DNA reads TGTGCCAGCAGTGGGACAGGCGACCTGGTAGCTTTCTTT.

CDR3 loop: CATSGDTDTQYF. The CDR3 region has the DNA TGTGCCACCAGCGGGGACACAGATACGCAGTATTTT. The V and J genes are TRBV15 and TRBJ2-3; D remains ambiguous. Germline V gene data show CDR1 as LNHNV and CDR2 as YYDKDF (reference sequence). CDR3 size: 12 residues. V lost 5 bases, J lost 2 bases, and 5 bases lay in between.

The chain couples TRBV12-3 or TRBV12-4 to TRBJ2-3; D is ambiguous. The CDR3 spans 13 residues. The V and J ends lost 5 bases and 6 bases respectively, with 12 bases between them. The CDR3 DNA follows: TGTGCCAGCAGTCCCTATAGTCTGGATACGCAGTATTTT. Its protein is CASSPYSLDTQYF.

On this clone itself: Other DNA sequences in the sample encode the same CDR3. The V and J genes are TRBV19 and TRBJ2-7; a possible D gene is TRBD1 (6 bases). Germline assignment: CDR1 LNHDA and CDR2 SQIVND (reference sequence). This CDR3 contains 13 residues. The CDR3 sequence is CASSMGRGYEQYV. CDR3 coding DNA: TGTGCCAGTAGTATGGGCAGGGGCTACGAGCAGTACGTT.

This sequence joins TRBV5-1 and TRBJ2-3; D may be TRBD2 (5 bases). Per germline, CDR1 SGHRS and CDR2 YFSETQ. CDR3 length equals 15 residues. The ends were cut back, 2 bases at V and 5 bases at J, with 15 bases in the middle. For the CDR3, the DNA is TGCGCCAGCAGCTTCAGCGGTGGTTATGTAGATACGCAGTATTTT. It is translated as CASSFSGGYVDTQYF.

The rearrangement links TRBV10-1 to TRBJ2-2, with 7 bases matching TRBD1. This CDR3 contains 16 residues. CDR1 is WNHNN, CDR2 SYGVQD, per germline (reference sequence). The V segment lost 6 bases and the J segment 0 bases; nucleotides outside the gene matches: 7. Here the CDR3 reads CASSRTGTANTGELFF. In DNA form, the CDR3 reads TGCGCCAGCAGCCGGACAGGCACTGCGAACACCGGGGAGCTGTTTTTT.

The rearrangement joins TRBV29-1 to TRBJ1-3; D is ambiguous. Germline-derived CDR1 and CDR2 are SQVTM and ANQGSEA. V was trimmed by 4 bases and J by 0 bases, leaving 7 bases between them. This CDR3 region has 13 residues. The chain's CDR3 is CSVVKDSGNTIYF. The CDR3 nucleotides are TGCAGCGTTGTAAAGGACTCTGGAAACACCATATATTTT.

The V and J genes are TRBV3-1 (or the pseudogene TRBV3-2) and TRBJ2-1, with TRBD2 matching 14 bases. The ends lost 4 bases at V and 7 bases at J; junction bases unmatched: 6. The CDR3 has 16 residues. The germline CDR1 and CDR2 sequences are LGHDT and YNNKEL (reference sequence). The DNA of the CDR3 is TGTGCCAGCAGCCCAGGGACTAGCGGGAGTCGAAATGAGCAGTTCTTC. Its translation is CASSPGTSGSRNEQFF.

The chain employs TRBV5-1 and TRBJ2-4; 7 bases agree with TRBD1. Per the germline V gene, CDR1 is SGHRS and CDR2 is YFSETQ. This CDR3 region has 15 residues. V was pared by 4 bases and J by 9 bases, with 13 bases of the junction left unmatched. The CDR3 coding sequence is TGCGCCAGCAGCCCCTTCTCGGCAGGGGGAAGCATTCAGTACTTC. This gives the protein CASSPFSAGGSIQYF.

The genes are TRBV28 and TRBJ1-2, with no clear D. The length of the CDR3 is 14 residues. Germline lookup yields CDR1 MDHEN and CDR2 SYDVKM. Trimming pared 6 bases from V and 2 bases from J, leaving 13 bases between. The CDR3, as DNA: TGTGCCAGCAGATCCAGTAAAGTGAACTATGGCTACACCTTC. Its translation: CASRSSKVNYGYTF.

This clone occurred once. J is TRBJ1-6 and V is TRBV6-5, with D unclear. From germline, CDR1 is MNHEY and CDR2 SVGAGI. The V and J ends lost 2 bases and 7 bases respectively, with 6 bases between them. This CDR3 is 13 amino acids long. CDR3 in DNA: TGTGCCAGCAGTTACGGTACGAATTCACCCCTCCACTTT. This translates into CASSYGTNSPLHF.